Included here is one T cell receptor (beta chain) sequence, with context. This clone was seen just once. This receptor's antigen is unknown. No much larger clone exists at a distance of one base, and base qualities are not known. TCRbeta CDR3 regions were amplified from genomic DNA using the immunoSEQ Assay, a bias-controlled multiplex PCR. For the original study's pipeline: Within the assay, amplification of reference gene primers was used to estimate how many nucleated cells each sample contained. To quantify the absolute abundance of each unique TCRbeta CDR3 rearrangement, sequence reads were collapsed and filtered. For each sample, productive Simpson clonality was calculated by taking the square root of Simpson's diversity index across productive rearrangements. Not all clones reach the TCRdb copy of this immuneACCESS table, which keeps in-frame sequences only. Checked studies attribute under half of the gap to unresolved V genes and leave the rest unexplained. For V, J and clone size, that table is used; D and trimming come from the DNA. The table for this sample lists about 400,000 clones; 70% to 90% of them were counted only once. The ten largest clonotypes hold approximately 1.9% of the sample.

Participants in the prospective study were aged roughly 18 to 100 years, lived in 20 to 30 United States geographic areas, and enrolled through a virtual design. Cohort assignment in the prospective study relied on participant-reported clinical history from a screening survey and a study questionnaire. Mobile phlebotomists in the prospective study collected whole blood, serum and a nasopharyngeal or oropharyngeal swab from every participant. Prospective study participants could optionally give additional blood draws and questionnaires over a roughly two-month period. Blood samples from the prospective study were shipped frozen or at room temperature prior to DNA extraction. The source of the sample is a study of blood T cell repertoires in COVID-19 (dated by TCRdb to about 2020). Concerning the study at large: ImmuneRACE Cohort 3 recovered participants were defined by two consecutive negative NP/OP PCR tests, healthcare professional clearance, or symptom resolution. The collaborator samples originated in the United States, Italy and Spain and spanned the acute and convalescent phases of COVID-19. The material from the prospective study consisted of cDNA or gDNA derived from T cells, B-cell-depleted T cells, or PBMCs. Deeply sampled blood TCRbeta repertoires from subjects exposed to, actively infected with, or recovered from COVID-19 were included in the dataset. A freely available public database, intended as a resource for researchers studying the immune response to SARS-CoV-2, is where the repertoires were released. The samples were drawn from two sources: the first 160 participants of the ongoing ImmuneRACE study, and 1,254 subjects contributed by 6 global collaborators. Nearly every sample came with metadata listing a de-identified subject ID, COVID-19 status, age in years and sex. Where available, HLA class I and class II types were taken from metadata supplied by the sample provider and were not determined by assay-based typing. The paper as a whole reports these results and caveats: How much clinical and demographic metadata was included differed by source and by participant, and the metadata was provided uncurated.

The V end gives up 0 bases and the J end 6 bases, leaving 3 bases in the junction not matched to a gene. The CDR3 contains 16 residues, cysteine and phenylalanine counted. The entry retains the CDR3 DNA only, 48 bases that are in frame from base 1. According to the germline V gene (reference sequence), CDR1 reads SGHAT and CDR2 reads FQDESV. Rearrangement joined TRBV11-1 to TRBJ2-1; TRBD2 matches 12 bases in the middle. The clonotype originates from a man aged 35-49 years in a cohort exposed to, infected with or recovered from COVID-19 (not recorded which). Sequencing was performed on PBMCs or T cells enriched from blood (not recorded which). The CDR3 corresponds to CASSLAGLAGINEQFF. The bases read TGTGCCAGCAGCTTAGCTGGACTAGCGGGAATCAATGAGCAGTTCTTC.